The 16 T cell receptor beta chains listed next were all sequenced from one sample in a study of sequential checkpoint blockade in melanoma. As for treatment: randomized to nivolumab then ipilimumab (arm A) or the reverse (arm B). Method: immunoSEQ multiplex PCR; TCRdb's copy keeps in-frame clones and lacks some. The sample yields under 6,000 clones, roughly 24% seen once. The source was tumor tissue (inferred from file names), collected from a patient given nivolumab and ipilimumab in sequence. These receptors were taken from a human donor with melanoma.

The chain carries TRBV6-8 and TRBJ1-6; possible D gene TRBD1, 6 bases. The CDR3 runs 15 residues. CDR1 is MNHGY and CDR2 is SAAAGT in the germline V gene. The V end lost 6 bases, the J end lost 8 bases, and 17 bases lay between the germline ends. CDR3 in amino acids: CASRLVEDSDSPLHF. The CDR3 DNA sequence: TGTGCCAGCAGGCTCGTAGAGGACAGCGATTCACCCCTCCACTTT.

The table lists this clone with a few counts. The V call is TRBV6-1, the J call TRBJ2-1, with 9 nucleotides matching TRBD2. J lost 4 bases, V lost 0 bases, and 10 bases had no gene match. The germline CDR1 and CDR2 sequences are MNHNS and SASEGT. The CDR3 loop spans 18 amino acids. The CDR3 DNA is TGTGCCAGCAGTGAAGCGCCGGGACTAGCTATAATTTACAATGAGCAGTTCTTC. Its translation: CASSEAPGLAIIYNEQFF.

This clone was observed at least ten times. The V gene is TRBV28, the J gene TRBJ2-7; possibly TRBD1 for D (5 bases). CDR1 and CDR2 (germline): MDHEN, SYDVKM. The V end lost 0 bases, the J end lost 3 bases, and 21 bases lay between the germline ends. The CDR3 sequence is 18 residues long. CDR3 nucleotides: TGTGCCAGCAGTTTATGGGCCGTGGGTCCTTCGCAGGGCTACGAGCAGTACTTC. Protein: CASSLWAVGPSQGYEQYF.

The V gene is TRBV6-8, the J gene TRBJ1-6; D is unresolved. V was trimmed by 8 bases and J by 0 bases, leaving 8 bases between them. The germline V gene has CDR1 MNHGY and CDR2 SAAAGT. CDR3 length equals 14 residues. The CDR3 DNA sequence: TGTGCCAGCTCAGAAAGCTCCTATAATTCACCCCTCCACTTT. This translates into CASSESSYNSPLHF.

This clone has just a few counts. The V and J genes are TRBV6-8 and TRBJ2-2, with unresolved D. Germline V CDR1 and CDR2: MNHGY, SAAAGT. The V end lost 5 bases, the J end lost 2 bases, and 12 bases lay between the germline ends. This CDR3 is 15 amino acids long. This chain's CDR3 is CASSENGRNTGELFF. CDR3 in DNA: TGTGCCAGCAGTGAGAACGGCCGAAACACCGGGGAGCTGTTTTTT.

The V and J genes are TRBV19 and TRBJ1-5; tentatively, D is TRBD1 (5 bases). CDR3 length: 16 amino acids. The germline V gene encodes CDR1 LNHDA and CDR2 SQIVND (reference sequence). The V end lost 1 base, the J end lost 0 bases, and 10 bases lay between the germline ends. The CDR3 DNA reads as TGTGCCAGTAGTATAGGGAGGGGTTATAGCAATCAGCCCCAGCATTTT. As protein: CASSIGRGYSNQPQHF.

The CDR3 sequence: CAWKGFTEAFF. For the CDR3, the DNA is TGTGCCTGGAAAGGGTTCACTGAAGCTTTCTTT. This chain uses TRBV30 with TRBJ1-1; D gene ambiguous. The V end lost 4 bases, the J end lost 4 bases, and 7 bases lay between the germline ends. Germline CDR1 and CDR2: GTSNPN and SVGIG (reference sequence). The CDR3 covers 11 residues.

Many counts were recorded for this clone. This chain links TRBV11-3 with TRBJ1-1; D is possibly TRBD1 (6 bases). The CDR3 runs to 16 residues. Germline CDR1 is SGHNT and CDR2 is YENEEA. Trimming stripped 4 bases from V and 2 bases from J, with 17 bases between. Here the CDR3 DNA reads TGTGCCAGCAGCTCCGAGAGGGGGGGCTTTAACACTGAAGCTTTCTTT. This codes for CASSSERGGFNTEAFF.

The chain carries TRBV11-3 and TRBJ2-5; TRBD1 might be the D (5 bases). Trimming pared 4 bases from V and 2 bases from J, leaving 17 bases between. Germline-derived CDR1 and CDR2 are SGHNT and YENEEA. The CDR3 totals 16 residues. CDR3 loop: CASSSIPGNGQETQYF. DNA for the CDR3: TGTGCCAGCAGCTCGATCCCAGGGAATGGTCAAGAGACCCAGTACTTC.

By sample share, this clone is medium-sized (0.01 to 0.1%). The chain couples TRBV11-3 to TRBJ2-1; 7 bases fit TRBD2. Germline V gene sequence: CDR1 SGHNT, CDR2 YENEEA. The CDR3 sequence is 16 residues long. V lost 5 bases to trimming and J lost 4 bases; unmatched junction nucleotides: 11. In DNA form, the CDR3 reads TGTGCCAGCAGCCACGGGGAGGGGATAGGTTACAATGAGCAGTTCTTC. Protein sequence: CASSHGEGIGYNEQFF.

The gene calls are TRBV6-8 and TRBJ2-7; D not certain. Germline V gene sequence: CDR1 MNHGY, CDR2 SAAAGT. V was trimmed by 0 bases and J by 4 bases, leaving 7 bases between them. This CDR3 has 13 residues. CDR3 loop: CASSYSPWYEQYF. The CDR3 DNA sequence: TGTGCCAGCAGTTACTCGCCCTGGTACGAGCAGTACTTC.

CDR3 loop: CASSTLGGGKYGYTF. DNA of the CDR3: TGTGCCAGCAGTACACTAGGAGGGGGAAAGTATGGCTACACCTTC. The rearrangement uses TRBV6-8 and TRBJ1-2, with D possibly matching TRBD1 (6 bases). Germline CDR1 MNHGY, CDR2 SAAAGT. The length of the CDR3 is 15 residues. Deletions cut 5 bases from V and 5 bases from J, with 18 bases between.

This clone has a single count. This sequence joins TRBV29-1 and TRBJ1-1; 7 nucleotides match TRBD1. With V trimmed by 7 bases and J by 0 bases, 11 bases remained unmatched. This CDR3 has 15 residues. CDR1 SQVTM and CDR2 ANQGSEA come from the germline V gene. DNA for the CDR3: TGCAGCGCATCTACCGGGACAGCTATGAACACTGAAGCTTTCTTT. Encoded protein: CSASTGTAMNTEAFF. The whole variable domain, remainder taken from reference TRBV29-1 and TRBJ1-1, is SAVISQKPSRDICQRGTSLTIQCQVDSQVTMMFWYRQQPGQSLTLIATANQGSEATYESGFVIDKFPISRPNLTFSTLTVSNMSPEDSSIYLCSASTGTAMNTEAFFGQGTRLTVV.

The CDR3 here is CASSERDSAYTQYF. CDR3 nucleotide sequence: TGTGCCAGCAGTGAACGGGACAGTGCGTATACGCAGTATTTT. V gene TRBV25-1 combines with J gene TRBJ2-3, with 7 bases lining up with TRBD1. The CDR3 sequence is 14 residues long. CDR1 and CDR2 from the germline V gene are MGHDK and SYGVNS. Unmatched junction bases numbered 6, after V lost 2 bases and J lost 7 bases. Using reference TRBV25-1 and TRBJ2-3 for the parts outside the CDR3, the full variable domain is EADIYQTPRYLVIGTGKKITLECSQTMGHDKMYWYQQDPGMELHLIHYSYGVNSTEKGDLSSESTVSRIRTEHFPLTLESARPSHTSQYLCASSERDSAYTQYFGPGTRLTVL.

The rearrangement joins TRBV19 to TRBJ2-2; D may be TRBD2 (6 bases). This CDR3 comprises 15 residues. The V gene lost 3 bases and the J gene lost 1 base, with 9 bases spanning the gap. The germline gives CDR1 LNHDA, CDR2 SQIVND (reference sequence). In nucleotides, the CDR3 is TGTGCCAGTAGTATTACGGGGGTGAACACCGGGGAGCTGTTTTTT. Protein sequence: CASSITGVNTGELFF.

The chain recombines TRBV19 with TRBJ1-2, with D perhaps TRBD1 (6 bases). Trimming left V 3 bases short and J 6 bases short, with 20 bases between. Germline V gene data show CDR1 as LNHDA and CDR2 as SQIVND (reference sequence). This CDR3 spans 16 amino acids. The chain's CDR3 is CASSMESGARVHGYTF. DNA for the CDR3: TGTGCCAGTAGTATGGAATCGGGGGCCAGGGTGCATGGCTACACCTTC.